This passage covers 19 T cell receptor beta chains from one sample sequenced in a study of T cells after yellow fever vaccination. Each CDR3 protein gets one entry after TCRdb re-called the 5' RACE reads with MiXCR. This table has 610,000 or so distinct CDR3 sequences, approximately 13% appearing once. Sequencing used PBMCs, obtained on the day of the yellow fever booster vaccination. Source of these receptors: a man aged 30-40 years who received the YFV17D yellow fever vaccine.

The rearrangement uses TRBV11-1 and TRBJ2-2, with TRBD2 matching over 10 bases. The CDR3 totals 18 residues. Germline V gene lookup returns CDR1 SGHAT and CDR2 FQDESV (reference sequence). Trimming at V came to 0 bases and at J to 5 bases, leaving 9 bases not matched to a gene. CDR3 residues: CASSLAPGLAGVTGELFF. DNA for the CDR3: TGTGCCAGCAGCTTAGCCCCAGGGCTAGCGGGAGTAACCGGGGAGCTGTTTTTT.

The CDR3 region has the DNA TGCGCCAGCTCAGGACAGCCGGGGGAGACCCAGTACTTC. Amino acids: CASSGQPGETQYF. The J gene is TRBJ2-5, the V gene TRBV10-1; the D gene is possibly TRBD1 (6 bases). This CDR3 has 13 amino acids. V was cut by 8 bases and J by 5 bases, with 15 bases left in between. CDR1 and CDR2 from the germline V gene are WNHNN and SYGVQD (reference sequence).

V and J are TRBV5-1 and TRBJ2-7; TRBD1 agrees at 7 bases. CDR3 length: 12 residues. Germline V gene data show CDR1 as SGHRS and CDR2 as YFSETQ. After removal of 7 bases from V and 3 bases from J, the junction contained 4 bases not matched to a gene. The CDR3 here is CASFDRDYEQYF. As DNA, the CDR3 is TGCGCCAGCTTCGACAGGGACTACGAGCAGTACTTC.

This sequence joins TRBV12-3 or TRBV12-4 and TRBJ2-1, with 8 bases matching TRBD2. The ends lost 4 bases at V and 13 bases at J; junction bases unmatched: 6. The CDR3 covers 12 residues. The CDR3 spells CASSSREGPQFF. The CDR3, as DNA: TGTGCCAGCAGTTCTCGGGAGGGCCCCCAGTTCTTC.

The V call is TRBV4-1, the J call TRBJ2-3, with 7 bases that match TRBD2. CDR1 MGHRA and CDR2 YSYEKL come from the germline V gene. V lost 0 bases and J lost 8; bases outside the gene matches: 5. CDR3 length: 14 amino acids. The CDR3, as DNA: TGCGCCAGCAGCCAAGATGAAGCGGGACGTACGCAGTATTTT. It codes for CASSQDEAGRTQYF.

This clonotype was detected many times. This sequence joins TRBV7-6 and TRBJ1-5; D may be TRBD1 (5 bases). The germline V and J ends were trimmed by 5 bases and 5 bases, with 19 bases remaining between them. The CDR3 consists of 16 residues. In germline, CDR1 is SGHVS, CDR2 FNYEAQ. CDR3 protein: CASSDEHLKGDQPQHF. The CDR3 DNA reads as TGTGCCAGCAGCGATGAACACCTAAAAGGGGATCAGCCCCAGCATTTT.

A remark on this clonotype: The CDR3 carries no conserved terminal phenylalanine or tryptophan, so it likely arises from a read error. This chain joins TRBV9 and TRBJ2-1; D is perhaps TRBD1 or TRBD2 (7 bases each). Germline values: CDR1 SGDLS, CDR2 YYNGEE. The germline V and J ends were trimmed by 6 bases and 3 bases, with 16 bases remaining between them. The CDR3 consists of 15 residues. The CDR3 bases are TGTGCCAGCACCCAGGGGGGAGGGGTCTACAATGAGCAGTTCCTC. Its translation is CASTQGGGVYNEQFL.

The chain uses TRBV7-2 and TRBJ2-5; the D gene is possibly TRBD2 (6 bases). The germline CDR1 and CDR2 sequences are SGHTA and FQGNSA. The V end lost 4 bases, the J end lost 5 bases, and 14 bases lay between the germline ends. The CDR3 totals 14 residues. The CDR3 sequence: CASSSLTRGETQYF. CDR3 sequence (DNA): TGTGCCAGCAGCTCCCTGACTAGAGGGGAGACCCAGTACTTC.

The chain recombines TRBV27 with TRBJ1-1; D is perhaps TRBD1 (6 bases). Looked up from germline, CDR1 is MNHEY and CDR2 is SMNVEV (reference sequence). The CDR3 spans 13 residues. V gave up 0 bases and J gave up 9 bases, with 11 bases separating them. DNA for the CDR3: TGTGCCAGCAGTTTATCAGGGGGTGAGAAAGCTTTCTTT. Translating gives CASSLSGGEKAFF.

The sample holds a few counts of this clonotype. The V and J genes are TRBV20-1 and TRBJ2-2; 9 bases are shared with TRBD2. Germline CDR1 is DFQATT and CDR2 is SNEGSKA (reference sequence). The CDR3 has 12 residues. V lost 7 bases to trimming and J lost 7 bases; unmatched junction nucleotides: 4. Here the CDR3 DNA reads TGCAGTGTAGCGGGAGATGGCGGGGAGCTGTTTTTT. The encoded protein is CSVAGDGGELFF.

This chain joins TRBV6-5 and TRBJ2-1; D is uncertain. The CDR3 contains 14 residues. V lost 0 bases, J lost 3 bases, and 6 bases lay in between. Germline values: CDR1 MNHEY, CDR2 SVGAGI. The CDR3 nucleotides read TGTGCCAGCAGTTACTCATCGTACTACAATGAGCAGTTCTTC. It codes for CASSYSSYYNEQFF.

CDR3 sequence (DNA): TGCAGTGTCCCGAAGGGGGGAAGCACAGATACGCAGTATTTT. It translates to CSVPKGGSTDTQYF. The rearrangement uses TRBV20-1 and TRBJ2-3; D may be TRBD1 or TRBD2 (6 bases each). The CDR3 runs to 14 residues. Trimming shortened V by 7 bases and J by 0 bases, and 14 bases separated the two germline ends. Germline V gene data show CDR1 as DFQATT and CDR2 as SNEGSKA (reference sequence).

The chain has TRBV30 and TRBJ2-2, with a tentative D call TRBD2 (5 bases). In germline, CDR1 is GTSNPN, CDR2 SVGIG (reference sequence). V lost 4 bases, J lost 5 bases, and 11 bases lay in between. The CDR3 is 13 amino acids. In DNA form, the CDR3 reads TGTGCCTGGAATCTTGTAGCGACCGGGGAGCTGTTTTTT. It is translated as CAWNLVATGELFF.

As for this clonotype: A single base is all that separates this from a far larger clone, so a read error is likely. V gene TRBV6-6 combines with J gene TRBJ2-5, with D unclear. From germline, CDR1 is MNHNY and CDR2 SVGAGI (reference sequence). CDR3 length: 11 amino acids. This CDR3 reads CTSSGLETQYF. The CDR3 bases are TGTACCAGCAGTGGCTTGGAGACCCAGTACTTC.

V and J are TRBV27 and TRBJ1-1; D is perhaps TRBD1 (6 bases). Germline lookup yields CDR1 MNHEY and CDR2 SMNVEV (reference sequence). The CDR3 covers 16 residues. V was clipped by 4 bases and J by 5 bases, with 20 bases between them. CDR3 coding DNA: TGTGCCAGCAGTTCTGGCCTACAGGGAGGCTGGACTGAAGCTTTCTTT. It yields the protein CASSSGLQGGWTEAFF.

This clonotype has only a few counts. The chain recombines TRBV5-1 with TRBJ1-1, with D possibly matching TRBD1 (6 bases). V lost 0 bases and J lost 9, with 18 bases in between. Germline lookup yields CDR1 SGHRS and CDR2 YFSETQ. There are 15 residues in the CDR3. As DNA, the CDR3 is TGCGCCAGCAGCTTGGAACAGCCTGGGGGGACAAAAGCTTTCTTT. Translation: CASSLEQPGGTKAFF.

J is TRBJ2-2 and V is TRBV7-9; D possibly corresponds to TRBD1 (6 bases). Germline V gives CDR1 SEHNR, CDR2 FQNEAQ (reference sequence). The CDR3 contains 15 residues. Between the trimmed V and J ends, which lost 5 bases and 4 bases, there was a span of 14 bases. CDR3 coding DNA: TGTGCCAGCAGCCTAGGACAGTCGATCACCGGGGAGCTGTTTTTT. This gives the protein CASSLGQSITGELFF.

This clonotype was picked up many times. The CDR3 nucleotides read TGTGCCAGCAGTGAAAGCGGGAGACAAGAGACCCAGTACTTC. Protein: CASSESGRQETQYF. The chain combines TRBV6-1 with TRBJ2-5; 8 bases align to TRBD2. There are 14 residues in the CDR3. Losses at the gene ends were 2 bases for V and 2 bases for J; bases not matched to a gene: 1. Germline CDR1 MNHNS, CDR2 SASEGT.

This clonotype was recorded many times. The rearrangement joins TRBV20-1 to TRBJ2-3, with 9 bases lining up with TRBD2. Germline CDR1 and CDR2: DFQATT and SNEGSKA (reference sequence). V lost 1 base and J lost 5; bases outside the gene matches: 4. The CDR3 covers 14 residues. In DNA, the CDR3 is TGCAGTGCTAGAGCGAGCGGGAGGTTAGATACGCAGTATTTT. This encodes CSARASGRLDTQYF.